Listed here is a single T cell receptor beta chain. Germline V CDR1 and CDR2: SGDLS, YYNGEE. V lost 4 bases, J lost 2 bases, and 5 bases stayed unmatched. CDR3 length: 14 residues. Data came from immunoSEQ multiplex PCR; TCRdb stores just in-frame clones and leaves some out. This table holds about 170,000 clones, 65% to 80% found once. Adults between about 18 and 95 years of age took part from 24 US areas. This sample stems from a study of blood T cell repertoires in COVID-19. The wider study: Symptom resolution, clearance, or two negative PCRs marked donors in Cohort 3 as recovered.

The sequence was collected from a woman aged 70 to 79 in a cohort exposed to, infected with or recovered from COVID-19 (not recorded which). The V gene is TRBV9, the J gene TRBJ2-5; 7 positions match TRBD2. What was sequenced was PBMCs or T cells enriched from blood (not recorded which). Here the CDR3 reads CASSRGGPQETQYF. CDR3 nucleotides: TGTGCCAGCAGCCGGGGAGGGCCTCAAGAGACCCAGTACTTC.